This TCR beta chain was recovered during a study of vaccination and CD4 T cells after COVID-19. Study-level information: Investigators drew the post-COVID samples a median approximately 92 days after diagnosis, with a range of 35 to 161. Findings and limits, study-wide: The rise in median SARS-CoV-2-reactive clonotypes, from around 20 to 38, was not significant.

Concerning this clonotype: The antigen is unknown.

Treatment reported: roughly 10-day PBMC culture with coronavirus spike peptide pools or control peptides (ViraFEST assay). ViraFEST enlarged antigen-specific T cell populations with peptide pools and afterwards sequenced TCRs. Sequenced with the Oncomine TCR Beta short-read assay was DNA taken from cultured CD4+ T cells. TCRdb reprocessed the PCR reads with MiXCR, giving one entry per CDR3 protein. The sample has roughly 15,000 distinct CDR3 sequences, approximately 59% seen once. Trimming left V 4 bases short and J 1 base short, with 8 bases between. The CDR3 spans 13 residues. Germline CDR1 is SGDLS and CDR2 is YYNGEE.

This sequence was found in a human donor who had recovered from COVID-19. The material was CD4+ T cells from blood, cultured in vitro, obtained after SARS-CoV-2 vaccination. The V and J genes are TRBV9 and TRBJ1-1; TRBD1 is a possible D gene (5 bases). The CDR3 loop reads CASSMTANTEAFF. The CDR3 nucleotides are TGTGCCAGCAGCATGACAGCGAACACTGAAGCTTTCTTT.